These 7 T cell receptor beta chains were sequenced from one sample in a study of identical twins. TCRdb reanalysed the 5' RACE reads using MiXCR and keeps one entry per CDR3 protein. This sample has 450,000 to 600,000 distinct CDR3 sequences, with 20% to 25% found just once. The sample also formed part of further work on yellow fever vaccine responses in identical twins.

The sample was CD4+ T cells sorted from blood. The receptors here all came from a woman between 18 and 29 years old in good health.

This clonotype turned up a few times. The rearrangement links TRBV2 to TRBJ2-1; TRBD2 matches 10 bases. Germline CDR1 SNHLY, CDR2 FYNNEI. This CDR3 region has 14 residues. The J segment lost 10 bases and the V segment lost 2 bases, leaving 5 bases of the junction unmatched. In nucleotides, the CDR3 is TGTGCCAGCAGTGAACTAGCGGGAGTAAAGGAGCAGTTCTTC. This translates into CASSELAGVKEQFF.

The chain has TRBV20-1 and TRBJ2-3; 11 nucleotides line up with TRBD2. Germline V lookup: CDR1 DFQATT, CDR2 SNEGSKA (reference sequence). The V gene end was trimmed by 3 bases and the J gene end by 1 base; junction bases not matched to a gene: 12. The CDR3 is 18 amino acids. CDR3 DNA: TGCAGTGCTAGGGGCGGGACTAGCGGACTTGGGGGCACAGATACGCAGTATTTT. Translation: CSARGGTSGLGGTDTQYF.

This clonotype was detected ten times or more. This sequence joins TRBV12-3 or TRBV12-4 and TRBJ2-1; D gene uncertain. The CDR3 extends over 11 amino acids. V lost 6 bases, J lost 7 bases, and 7 bases lay in between. The CDR3 DNA is TGTGCCAGCAGGGTGGTTAATGAGCAGTTCTTC. It encodes CASRVVNEQFF.

The chain recombines TRBV28 with TRBJ2-7; D is possibly TRBD1 (6 bases). The CDR3 is 13 amino acids. CDR1 is MDHEN, CDR2 SYDVKM, per germline. With 6 bases removed from V and 6 bases from J, the gap between germline ends came to 15 bases. In DNA form, the CDR3 reads TGTGCCAGCAGACCCTCTGGGGGCGGCGAGCAGTACTTC. It is translated as CASRPSGGGEQYF.

This chain connects TRBV7-2 to TRBJ2-7, with D unresolved. This CDR3 contains 13 residues. V shed 2 bases and J shed 7 bases, with 12 bases lying between them. Germline V gives CDR1 SGHTA, CDR2 FQGNSA. The CDR3 sequence is CASSLWAGSEQYV. The CDR3 bases are TGTGCCAGCAGCTTATGGGCCGGGTCGGAGCAGTACGTC.

The chain's CDR3 is CASYGGGGPNEQFF. Written as DNA, the CDR3 is TGTGCCAGCTATGGAGGGGGGGGCCCTAATGAGCAGTTCTTC. The chain joins TRBV12-3 or TRBV12-4 to TRBJ2-1; a possible D gene is TRBD2 (7 bases). V lost 8 bases to trimming and J lost 7 bases, with 18 bases between them. This CDR3 contains 14 residues.

This chain joins TRBV20-1 and TRBJ2-1; the match to TRBD1 covers 7 bases. V was pared by 5 bases and J by 4 bases, with 8 bases of the junction left unmatched. The CDR3 consists of 14 residues. CDR1 and CDR2 from the germline V gene are DFQATT and SNEGSKA (reference sequence). The CDR3 is CSAQGGAAYNEQFF. In nucleotides, the CDR3 is TGCAGTGCTCAAGGGGGCGCAGCTTACAATGAGCAGTTCTTC.